This entry is about one T cell receptor beta chain. This entry is derived from a study of cytomegalovirus exposure and HLA in healthy donors. Vbeta (60) and Jbeta (13) primers were used in the PCR. Generated by immunoSEQ multiplex PCR, the TCRdb table keeps only in-frame clones and is missing some. Here the sample table reports about 50,000 clones. Germline assignment: CDR1 LNHDA and CDR2 SQIVND (reference sequence). Unmatched junction bases numbered 13, after V lost 9 bases and J lost 5 bases. This CDR3 region has 16 residues. The source material was PBMCs. This sequence was found in a woman aged 55-69 years in good health and CMV-seropositive. The rearrangement uses TRBV19 and TRBJ1-1; 12 positions match TRBD1. The CDR3 spells CASKTGTGGLGTEAFF. CDR3 bases: TGTGCCAGCAAGACCGGGACAGGGGGCTTAGGGACTGAAGCTTTCTTT.